A single TCR beta chain is shown here with its context. Its antigen is undetermined. This sample is part of a study of T cell responses to AZD1222 COVID-19 vaccine. Study at large: Pooling was applied to second doses at about 4 or about 12 weeks.

The assay was immunoSEQ multiplex PCR, and TCRdb's table has in-frame clones only and misses some. The table lists more than 150,000 clones, around 92% of them singletons. The CDR3 has 15 residues. Per germline, CDR1 KGHSH and CDR2 LQKENI. The germline V and J ends were trimmed by 4 bases and 6 bases, with 19 bases remaining between them. Study-level points and caveats: Seropositive at baseline were only six or seven AZD1222 recipients. Elevations in Spike-specific TCR breadth and depth followed administration of two AZD1222 doses. Spike-wide coverage was observed for vaccine-associated CD4 TCRs, with dominant responses at 160-218 and 743-854.

The chain carries TRBV18 and TRBJ2-7; possible D gene TRBD1, 5 bases. This sample comprised peripheral blood, obtained on day 0 of AZD1222 vaccination. This TCR came from an adult in good health. The CDR3 spells CASSLKGSLTGEQYV. The DNA for the CDR3 is TGTGCCAGCTCACTCAAGGGGTCTCTAACCGGCGAGCAGTACGTC.